These T cell receptor beta chains were read from a single sample in a study of long-term antiretroviral therapy in people with HIV. Here immunoSEQ multiplex PCR was the method, and the copy in TCRdb shows in-frame clones only, minus some. The table shows some 19,000 clones, with around nine tenths occurring only once. The sequenced sample was unsorted PBMCs, obtained 0.5 years after starting antiretroviral therapy. Receptor source: a man aged 35-49 years with HIV. Both conserved end residues are part of each CDR3. The D gene is left open where the match is weak.

d_gene: TRBD2
v_gene: TRBV6-1
j_gene: TRBJ2-7
CDR3nt: TGTGCCAGCAGACAAGCGGGGGACGAGCAGTACTTC
CDR3aa: CASRQAGDEQYF

d_gene: .
v_gene: TRBV11-3
j_gene: TRBJ2-3
CDR3nt: TGTGCCAGCAGCTCCCCTAGTAGCGACACAGATACGCAGTATTTT
CDR3aa: CASSSPSSDTDTQYF

d_gene: TRBD1
v_gene: TRBV27
j_gene: TRBJ2-1
CDR3nt: TGTGCCAGCAGTAAAGACAGGGGGGATTACAATGAGCAGTTCTTC
CDR3aa: CASSKDRGDYNEQFF

d_gene: .
v_gene: TRBV7-2
j_gene: TRBJ1-2
CDR3nt: TGTGCCAGCAGCTTAGCGCAGTTCTATGGCTACACCTTC
CDR3aa: CASSLAQFYGYTF

d_gene: TRBD2
v_gene: TRBV7-9
j_gene: TRBJ2-3
CDR3nt: TGTGCCAGCAGCTTACCCCTCGGGACTAGCGGGGGGCCCACAGATACGCAGTATTTT
CDR3aa: CASSLPLGTSGGPTDTQYF

d_gene: .
v_gene: TRBV6-5
j_gene: TRBJ2-5
CDR3nt: TGTGCCAGCAGTTACGAACTAGATTCCGGGGCCCAGTACTTC
CDR3aa: CASSYELDSGAQYF

d_gene: .
v_gene: TRBV28
j_gene: TRBJ2-3
CDR3nt: TGTGCCAGCAGCTACCCCCCGGGACTCACAGATACGCAGTATTTT
CDR3aa: CASSYPPGLTDTQYF

d_gene: .
v_gene: TRBV11-2
j_gene: TRBJ2-7
CDR3nt: TGTGCCAGCAGCTTACCGGGCCTCGAGCAGTACTTC
CDR3aa: CASSLPGLEQYF

d_gene: .
v_gene: TRBV19
j_gene: TRBJ1-4
CDR3nt: TGTGCCAGTAACAGGGAAGCTAATGAAAAACTGTTTTTT
CDR3aa: CASNREANEKLFF

d_gene: .
v_gene: TRBV7-2
j_gene: TRBJ1-6
CDR3nt: TGTGCTTCGCGGGCAGGTGATTCACCCCTCCACTTT
CDR3aa: CASRAGDSPLHF

d_gene: TRBD1
v_gene: TRBV18
j_gene: TRBJ1-5
CDR3nt: TGTGCCAGCTCGCTGGGACAGGGGGCGACCAATCAGCCCCAGCATTTT
CDR3aa: CASSLGQGATNQPQHF

d_gene: .
v_gene: TRBV7-9
j_gene: TRBJ2-1
CDR3nt: TGTGCCAGCAGATTAGGATCCTCCTACAATGAGCAGTTCTTC
CDR3aa: CASRLGSSYNEQFF

d_gene: TRBD1
v_gene: TRBV5-1
j_gene: TRBJ2-4
CDR3nt: TGCGCCAGCAAGAGAACAGGGGGCCACATTCAGTACTTC
CDR3aa: CASKRTGGHIQYF

d_gene: TRBD1
v_gene: TRBV5-8
j_gene: TRBJ1-1
CDR3nt: TGTGCCAGCAGCTCGCTCAGGGGGGCCACTGAAGCTTTCTTT
CDR3aa: CASSSLRGATEAFF

d_gene: TRBD1
v_gene: TRBV11-2
j_gene: TRBJ1-2
CDR3nt: TGTGCCAGCAGCTTGGGACAGAACTATGGCTACACCTTC
CDR3aa: CASSLGQNYGYTF

d_gene: .
v_gene: TRBV30
j_gene: TRBJ1-5
CDR3nt: TGTGCCTGGACCCCCAGGATTGAGGACAGCAATCAGCCCCAGCATTTT
CDR3aa: CAWTPRIEDSNQPQHF

d_gene: .
v_gene: TRBV9
j_gene: TRBJ2-3
CDR3nt: TGTGCCAGCAGCTTGGCGGGGACAGATACGCAGTATTTT
CDR3aa: CASSLAGTDTQYF